This paragraph reports one T cell receptor (beta chain). Its specificity is not known. This entry belongs to a study of T cell repertoires in cytomegalovirus infection. Looking at the study overall: Both a matching HLA type and CMV infection were indicated by public TCR beta signatures. Findings of the study overall: Carriage of CMV together with the relevant HLA was identifiable through cumulative public TCR beta family frequency. The study found HLA-C-restricted CMV-specific TCR beta clonotypes dominating the ex vivo response.

There are 14 residues in the CDR3. Germline CDR1 is MGHRA and CDR2 is YSYEKL. V lost 2 bases to trimming and J lost 6 bases, with 14 bases between them. TCRdb itself ran the reads through MiXCR, one entry per CDR3 protein. This table holds about 680,000 distinct CDR3 sequences, approximately 25% found once. Sample: CD8+ T cells from PBMCs. This sequence was found in a human donor in good health (CMV status not recorded). Some clones in this sample may be carry-over from other donors' samples. V is TRBV4-1 and J is TRBJ2-7; a weak D match, TRBD2 (6 bases). The CDR3 region has the DNA TGCGCCAGCAGCCAAAGTTACTTGGGGGGCGAGCAGTACTTC. As protein: CASSQSYLGGEQYF.